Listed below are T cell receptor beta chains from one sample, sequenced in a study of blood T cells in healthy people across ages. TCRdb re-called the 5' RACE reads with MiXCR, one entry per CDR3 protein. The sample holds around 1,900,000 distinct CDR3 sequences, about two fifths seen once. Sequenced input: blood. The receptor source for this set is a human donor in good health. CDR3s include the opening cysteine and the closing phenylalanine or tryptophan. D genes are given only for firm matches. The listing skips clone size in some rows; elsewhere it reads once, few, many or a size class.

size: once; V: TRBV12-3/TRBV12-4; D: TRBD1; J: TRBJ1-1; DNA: TGTGCCAGCAATTCTTGGACAGGGGAGGGGAGGACTGAAGCTTTCTTT; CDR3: CASNSWTGEGRTEAFF
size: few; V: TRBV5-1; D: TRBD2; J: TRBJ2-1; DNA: TGCGCCAGCAGCTGGGACGGGGGGGCCGGTGAGCAGTTCTTC; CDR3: CASSWDGGAGEQFF
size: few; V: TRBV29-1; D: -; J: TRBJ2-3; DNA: TGCAGCGCAGGCAGGGACCCAGATACGCAGTATTTT; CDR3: CSAGRDPDTQYF
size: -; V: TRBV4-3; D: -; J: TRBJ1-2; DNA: TGCGCCAGCAGCCAGGAAACAGGGCACGGCTACACCTTC; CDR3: CASSQETGHGYTF
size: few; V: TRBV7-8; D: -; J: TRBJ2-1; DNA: TGTGCCAGCAGCTTAGACGGTGTCTATGAGCAGTTCTTC; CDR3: CASSLDGVYEQFF
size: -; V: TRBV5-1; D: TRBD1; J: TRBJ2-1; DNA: TGCGCCAGCAGCTTGGCTGGACAGGCCTCGTACAATGAGCAGTTCTTC; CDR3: CASSLAGQASYNEQFF
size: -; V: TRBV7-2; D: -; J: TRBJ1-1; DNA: TGTGCCAGCAGCTTAGTAAACGAGGGGACGGAAGCTTTCTTT; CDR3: CASSLVNEGTEAFF
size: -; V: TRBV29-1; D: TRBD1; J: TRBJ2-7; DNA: TGCAGCGTGATAATGGGACAGGGGGCGGGCGAGCAGTACTTC; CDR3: CSVIMGQGAGEQYF
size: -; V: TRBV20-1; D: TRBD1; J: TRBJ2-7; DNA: TGCAGTGCTAGGAACAAGACAGGGGACTACGAGCAGTACTTC; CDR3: CSARNKTGDYEQYF
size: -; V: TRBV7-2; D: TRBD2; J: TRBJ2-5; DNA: TGTGCCAGCAGCCGGACTAGCGGGGAACTTCAAGAGACCCAGTACTTC; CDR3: CASSRTSGELQETQYF
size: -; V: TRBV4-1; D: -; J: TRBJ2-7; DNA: TGCGCCTGCAGCCAAGTTTACAGGGACGAGCAGTACTTC; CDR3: CACSQVYRDEQYF
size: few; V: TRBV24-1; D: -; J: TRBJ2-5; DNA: TGTGCCACGACGACTGAAGAGACCCAGTACTTC; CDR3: CATTTEETQYF
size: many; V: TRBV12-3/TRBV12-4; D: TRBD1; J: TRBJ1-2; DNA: TGTGCCAGCAGTTTGGTCTACCGGACAGGCTTTTATGGCTACACCTTC; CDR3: CASSLVYRTGFYGYTF
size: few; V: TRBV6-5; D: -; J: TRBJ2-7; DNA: TGTGCCAGCAGTTACGCGGGACCGAAAGTCTCCTACGAGCAGTACTTC; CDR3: CASSYAGPKVSYEQYF
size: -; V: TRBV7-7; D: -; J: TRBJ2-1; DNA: TGTGCCAGCGGACCCGAGGGGGGGAATGAGCAGTTCTTC; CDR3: CASGPEGGNEQFF
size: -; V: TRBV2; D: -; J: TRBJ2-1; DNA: TGTGCCAGCAGTCGAATTAGGGGGGGGACCTACAATGAGCAGTTCTTC; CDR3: CASSRIRGGTYNEQFF
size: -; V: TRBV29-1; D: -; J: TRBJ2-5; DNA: TGCAGCGTTTTACCTGGGCAGTCGATGGAGACCCAGTACTTC; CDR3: CSVLPGQSMETQYF
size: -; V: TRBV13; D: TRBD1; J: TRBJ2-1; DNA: TGTGCCAGCAGCTTACGACGGACAGGGAGCTACAATGAGCAGTTCTTC; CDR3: CASSLRRTGSYNEQFF
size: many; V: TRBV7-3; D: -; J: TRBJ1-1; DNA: TGTGCCAGCAGCTTAAGGGGAGGCGGAGAAGCTTTCTTT; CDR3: CASSLRGGGEAFF
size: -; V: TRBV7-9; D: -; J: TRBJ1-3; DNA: TGTGCCAGCAGCTTAGATGATTGGGATCCTAACTCTGGAAACACCATATATTTT; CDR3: CASSLDDWDPNSGNTIYF
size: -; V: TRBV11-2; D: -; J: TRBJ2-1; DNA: TGTGCCAGCACCGTTAACCCTGCGGCAGACAATGAGCAGTTCTTC; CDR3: CASTVNPAADNEQFF
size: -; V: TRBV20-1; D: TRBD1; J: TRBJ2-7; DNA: TGCAGTGCCCCTCCGGGACAGGGGAGATTCGAGCAGTACTTC; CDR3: CSAPPGQGRFEQYF
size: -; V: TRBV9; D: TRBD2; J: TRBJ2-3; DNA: TGTGCCAGCAGCGTAGGAGCAGCGGGGACGCAGTATTTT; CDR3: CASSVGAAGTQYF
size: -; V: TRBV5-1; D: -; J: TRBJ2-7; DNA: TGCGCCAGCACGGCGGGGATCGGTGCCTACGAGCAGTACTTC; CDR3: CASTAGIGAYEQYF
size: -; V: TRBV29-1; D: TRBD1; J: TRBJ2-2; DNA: TGCAGCGTTGAAGGGACAGGGGATACCGGGGAGCTGTTTTTT; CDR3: CSVEGTGDTGELFF
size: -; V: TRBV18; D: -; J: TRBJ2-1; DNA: TGTGCCAGCTCACCATATTATACGGCGAACTCCTACAATGAGCAGTTCTTC; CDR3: CASSPYYTANSYNEQFF
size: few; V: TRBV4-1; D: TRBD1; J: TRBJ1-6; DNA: TGCGCCAGCAGCCAAGAACTGGGGGACAGCAATTCACCCCTCCACTTT; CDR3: CASSQELGDSNSPLHF
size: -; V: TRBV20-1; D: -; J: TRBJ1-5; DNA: TGCAGTGCTAGAGATGAGGGTTTGTGGAATCAGCCCCAGCATTTT; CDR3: CSARDEGLWNQPQHF
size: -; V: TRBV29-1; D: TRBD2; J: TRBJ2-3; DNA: TGCAGCGTTGTTGCGGGGGGGCGAGCAGATACGCAGTATTTT; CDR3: CSVVAGGRADTQYF